Sequencing of this TCR beta chain was carried out in a study of blood T cell repertoires in COVID-19. On the study more broadly: The cDNA or gDNA used as material had been derived from T cells, B-cell-depleted T cells, or PBMCs.

After removal of 3 bases from V and 4 bases from J, the junction contained 8 bases not matched to a gene. This CDR3 has 16 residues. Looked up from germline, CDR1 is MNHEY and CDR2 is SVGAGI. Authors' processing steps: Using reference gene primer amplification, nucleated cell counts were estimated. Clones were read by immunoSEQ multiplex PCR, and TCRdb kept only the in-frame ones, dropping some. The V and J calls and clone size come from that table; D and trimming were worked out from the DNA. The sample carries some 120,000 clones, approximately 83% recorded once. The gene calls are TRBV6-5 and TRBJ2-3, with 9 positions matching TRBD2. The TCR originated in a woman between 50 and 59 years old who had recovered from COVID-19. Input material: peripheral blood. The CDR3 here is CASSYSGLASADTQYF. The CDR3 region has the DNA TGTGCCAGCAGTTATTCGGGACTAGCAAGCGCAGATACGCAGTATTTT.